This T cell receptor beta chain stems from a study of CD8 T cells in ankylosing spondylitis. General study points: What seemed typical of ankylosing spondylitis blood was a TCR beta motif built from roughly eight highly homologous variants. Several of the motif variants were reported before in synovial fluid and blood from reactive arthritis.

The V end was cut by 4 bases, the J end by 9 bases, with 10 bases between. Germline assignment: CDR1 ENHRY and CDR2 SYGVKD. There are 11 residues in the CDR3. Construction of TCR beta libraries was performed using quantitative 5'-RACE with molecular barcodes. TCRdb re-called the 5' RACE reads with MiXCR, one entry per CDR3 protein. The table lists fewer than 550,000 distinct CDR3 sequences, roughly 5% of them singletons, with under 4.5% in the top ten. As concerns this clonotype: Antigen specificity is unknown.

The source of this sequence is a male donor with ankylosing spondylitis. The gene calls are TRBV10-3 and TRBJ2-7, with D uncertain. Material for sequencing was blood, either unsorted or a sorted T cell fraction (not recorded which). This CDR3 is CAISAGVGQYF. Written as DNA, the CDR3 is TGTGCCATCAGTGCAGGCGTCGGGCAGTACTTC.